This TCR beta chain was identified during a study of vaccination effects on CD4 cells after COVID-19. Only in-frame clones appear in the TCRdb table, and some are missing; sequencing was by immunoSEQ multiplex PCR. The data hold 35,000 to 55,000 clones, with less than 85% observed a single time. Concerning this clone: Antigen unknown.

Germline V CDR1 and CDR2: SGHTA, FQGNSA. The V gene lost 5 bases and the J gene lost 0 bases, with 11 bases spanning the gap. This CDR3 has 15 residues. It was after 10 days of culture that CD4+ T cells were isolated. PCR-confirmed SARS-CoV-2 infection occurred in the person between March and December 2020. All study participants received two doses of BNT162b2 or mRNA-1273 vaccine. The material was CD4+ T cells from PBMCs cultured without peptide, obtained after COVID-19 vaccination. The TCR originated in a human donor who had a prior SARS-CoV-2 infection. V and J are TRBV7-2 and TRBJ1-3; D not resolved. The DNA of the CDR3 is TGTGCCAGCAGCCCCGACGGCCACTCTGGAAACACCATATATTTT. The encoded protein is CASSPDGHSGNTIYF.